Sequencing of this T cell receptor (beta chain) was carried out in a study of blood T cells in healthy people across ages. Whole-study results and caveats: It was the long-lived donors that had more naive CD4+ cells and higher diversity than aged donors. As age increased, TCR beta diversity per million T cells fell in a roughly linear fashion.

Donation came from healthy Caucasian individuals in Russia who were aged roughly 6 to 100. The authors isolated at least 6.5 million PBMCs per sample. This clonotype was counted a single time. Its antigen is as yet unknown. Combining a sample-barcoded 5' primer with a J-beta primer mix, a second PCR ran for 7 to 11 cycles. In TCRdb, the 5' RACE reads were re-called with MiXCR into one record per CDR3 protein. The repertoire holds 850,000 to 950,000 distinct CDR3 sequences, with 25% to 30% as singletons. Germline lookup yields CDR1 SGHTA and CDR2 FQGNSA. This CDR3 is built from 13 residues. This chain links TRBV7-2 with TRBJ2-1; tentative D call: TRBD1 (7 bases). The last part of the DNA fits TRBJ2-7 better; the J call may be wrong. Material for sequencing was blood. This sequence originates from an elderly woman in good health. The CDR3 DNA follows: TGTGCCAGCAGGCGGGACAGAGACAATGAGCAGTACTTC. Its protein is CASRRDRDNEQYF.